This TCR beta chain comes out of a study of T cells in Graves' hyperthyroidism and ophthalmopathy. Background on the study: The initial diagnosis was the point when peripheral blood was collected, ahead of any treatment.

Diagnosing involved the use of clinical symptoms, serum thyroxine and TRAb, thyroid ultrasound and orbital computed tomography. The TCR beta CDR3 regions underwent amplification using RNA transcripts as the source. Primed by the HTBI set, a first-round RT-PCR was run on the TCR CDR3. TCRdb used MiXCR to reprocess the multiplex PCR reads, holding one entry per CDR3 protein. The sample lists fewer than 750,000 distinct CDR3 sequences, roughly 14% occurring once. Points from the study as a whole: Most clonotypes expanded in thyroid above 0.001 were likewise present in blood. Classification by a 13 V-J model distinguished ophthalmopathy from stable hyperthyroidism.

As regards this clonotype: Its antigen is not identified. A much bigger clone sits one base away, suggesting this may be a read error.

The CDR3 has 15 residues. CDR1 MDHEN and CDR2 SYDVKM come from the germline V gene. Trimming shortened V by 5 bases and J by 3 bases, and 11 bases separated the two germline ends. The source material was blood. The receptor comes from a woman between 45 and 60 years old with Graves' ophthalmopathy. This chain links TRBV28 with TRBJ2-6; a weak D match, TRBD2 (5 bases). The CDR3 sequence is CASSPVALGANVLTF. CDR3 coding DNA: TGTGCCAGCAGTCCAGTAGCGCTTGGGGCCAACGTCCTGACTTTC.